Described below is a single T cell receptor beta chain sequence and its context. Its cognate antigen is unknown. Germline V gene lookup returns CDR1 LNHDA and CDR2 SQIVND (reference sequence). The V end was cut by 4 bases, the J end by 4 bases, with 11 bases between. CDR3 length: 14 amino acids. These data come from a study of cytomegalovirus exposure and HLA in healthy donors. As for the study in general: Within an early data release were about 85 million unique TCRs drawn from HLA-typed donors. Whole-study findings and limits: Earlier results showed most TCR beta V segments being productive about 87% or about 30% of the time. Cytomegalovirus association was assigned to around 150 TCR beta chains.

The PCR employed 60 Vbeta primers together with 13 Jbeta primers. The assay was immunoSEQ multiplex PCR, and TCRdb's table has in-frame clones only and misses some. The table has tens of thousands of clones, 65% to 85% seen once. Sequencing was carried out using PBMCs. The origin of this receptor is a man aged 45-60 years in good health and CMV-seronegative. J is TRBJ2-1 and V is TRBV19, with a tentative D call TRBD2 (6 bases). In DNA form, the CDR3 reads TGTGCCAGTAGTAAGTCTAGCGTATACAATGAGCAGTTCTTC. Amino acids: CASSKSSVYNEQFF.